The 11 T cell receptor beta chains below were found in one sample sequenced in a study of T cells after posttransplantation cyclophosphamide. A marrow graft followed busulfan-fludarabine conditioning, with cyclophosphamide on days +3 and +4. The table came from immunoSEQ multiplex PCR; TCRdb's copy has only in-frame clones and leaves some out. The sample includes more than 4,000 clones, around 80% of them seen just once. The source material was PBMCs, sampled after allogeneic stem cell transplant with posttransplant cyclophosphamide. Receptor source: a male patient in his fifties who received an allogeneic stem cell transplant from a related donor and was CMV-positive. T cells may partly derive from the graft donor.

This CDR3 reads CASSGVFKVETQYF. In DNA, the CDR3 is TGTGCCAGTAGCGGGGTCTTCAAAGTGGAGACCCAGTACTTC. The rearrangement uses TRBV19 and TRBJ2-5; TRBD2 might be the D (5 bases). Trimming took 6 bases from V and 5 from J, leaving 16 bases between them. Germline assignment: CDR1 LNHDA and CDR2 SQIVND (reference sequence). CDR3 size: 14 residues.

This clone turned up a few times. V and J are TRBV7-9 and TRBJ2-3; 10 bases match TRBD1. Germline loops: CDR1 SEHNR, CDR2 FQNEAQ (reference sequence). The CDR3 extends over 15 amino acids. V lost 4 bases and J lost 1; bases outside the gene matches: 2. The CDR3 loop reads CASSSGTGGTDTQYF. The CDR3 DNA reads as TGTGCCAGCAGCTCCGGGACAGGGGGCACAGATACGCAGTATTTT. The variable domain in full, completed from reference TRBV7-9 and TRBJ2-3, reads DTGVSQNPRHKITKRGQNVTFRCDPISEHNRLYWYRQTLGQGPEFLTYFQNEAQLEKSRLLSDRFSAERPKGSFSTLEIQRTEQGDSAMYLCASSSGTGGTDTQYFGPGTRLTVL.

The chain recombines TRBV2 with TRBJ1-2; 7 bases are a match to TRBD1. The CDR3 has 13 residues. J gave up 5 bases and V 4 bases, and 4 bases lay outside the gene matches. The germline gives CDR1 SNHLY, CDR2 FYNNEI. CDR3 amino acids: CASSVGGGYGYTF. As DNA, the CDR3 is TGTGCCAGCAGTGTAGGGGGCGGGTATGGCTACACCTTC.

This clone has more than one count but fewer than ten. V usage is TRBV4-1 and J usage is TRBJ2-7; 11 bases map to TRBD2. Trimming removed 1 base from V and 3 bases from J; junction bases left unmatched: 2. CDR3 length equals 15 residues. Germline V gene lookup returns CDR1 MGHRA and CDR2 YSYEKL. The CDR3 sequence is CASSQGLAGGYEQYF. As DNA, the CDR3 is TGCGCCAGCAGCCAAGGGCTAGCGGGAGGCTACGAGCAGTACTTC.

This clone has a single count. In nucleotides, the CDR3 is TGTGCCAGTAGACCCGAGTACCTAGCGGGCACAGATACGCAGTATTTT. Amino acids: CASRPEYLAGTDTQYF. This chain connects TRBV19 to TRBJ2-3; TRBD2 matches at 7 bases. This CDR3 is built from 16 residues. CDR1 LNHDA and CDR2 SQIVND come from the germline V gene (reference sequence). J lost 1 base, V lost 6 bases, and 10 bases had no gene match. Using reference TRBV19 and TRBJ2-3 for the parts outside the CDR3, the full variable domain is DGGITQSPKYLFRKEGQNVTLSCEQNLNHDAMYWYRQDPGQGLRLIYYSQIVNDFQKGDIAEGYSVSREKKESFPLTVTSAQKNPTAFYLCASRPEYLAGTDTQYFGPGTRLTVL.

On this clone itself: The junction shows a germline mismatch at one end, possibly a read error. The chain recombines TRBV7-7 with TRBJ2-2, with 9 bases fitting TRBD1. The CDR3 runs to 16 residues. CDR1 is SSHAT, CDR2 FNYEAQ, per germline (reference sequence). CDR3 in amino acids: CASSQTGGANTGELFF. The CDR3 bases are TGTGCTAGCAGCCAAACAGGGGGCGCAAACACCGGGGAGCTGTTTTTT.

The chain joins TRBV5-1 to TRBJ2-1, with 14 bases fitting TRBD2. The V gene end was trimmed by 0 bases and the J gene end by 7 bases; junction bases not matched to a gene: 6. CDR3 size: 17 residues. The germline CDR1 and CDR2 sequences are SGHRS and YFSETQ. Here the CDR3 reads CASSLAGTSGSLNEQFF. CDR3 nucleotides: TGCGCCAGCAGCTTGGCCGGGACTAGCGGGAGTTTAAATGAGCAGTTCTTC.

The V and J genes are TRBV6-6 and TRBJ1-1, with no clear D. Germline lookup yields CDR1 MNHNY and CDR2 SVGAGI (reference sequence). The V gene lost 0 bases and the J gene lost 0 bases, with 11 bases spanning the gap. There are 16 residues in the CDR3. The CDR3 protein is CASSYSGQLMNTEAFF. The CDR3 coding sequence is TGTGCCAGCAGTTACTCTGGGCAGCTTATGAACACTGAAGCTTTCTTT.

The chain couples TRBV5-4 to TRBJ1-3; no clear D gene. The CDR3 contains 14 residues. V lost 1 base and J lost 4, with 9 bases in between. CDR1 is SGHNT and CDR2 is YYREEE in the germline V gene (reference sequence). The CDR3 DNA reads TGTGCCAGCAGCTTGAACACGGGGGGAAACACCATATATTTT. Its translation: CASSLNTGGNTIYF. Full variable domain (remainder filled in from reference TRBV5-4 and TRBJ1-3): ETGVTQSPTHLIKTRGQQVTLRCSSQSGHNTVSWYQQALGQGPQFIFQYYREEENGRGNFPPRFSGLQFPNYSSELNVNALELDDSALYLCASSLNTGGNTIYFGEGSWLTVV.

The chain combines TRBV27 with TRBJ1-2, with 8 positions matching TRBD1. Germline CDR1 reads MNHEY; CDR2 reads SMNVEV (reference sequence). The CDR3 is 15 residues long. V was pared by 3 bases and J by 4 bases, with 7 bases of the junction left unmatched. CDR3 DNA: TGTGCCAGCAGTTTTGACCCAGGGGGCGTCTATGGCTACACCTTC. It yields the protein CASSFDPGGVYGYTF.

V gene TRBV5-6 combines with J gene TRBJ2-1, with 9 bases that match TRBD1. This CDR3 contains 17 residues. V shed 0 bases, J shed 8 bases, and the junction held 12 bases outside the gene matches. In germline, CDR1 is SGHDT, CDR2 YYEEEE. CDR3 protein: CASSLGTGGASTDEQFF. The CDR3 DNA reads TGTGCCAGCAGCTTGGGAACAGGGGGCGCTAGTACCGATGAGCAGTTCTTC.